A single sample gave rise to the 14 T cell receptor beta chains below, sequenced in a study of PD-L1 blockade in urothelial cancer. Sequencing was performed with immunoSEQ multiplex PCR; in TCRdb, only in-frame clones are kept and a portion is missing. This table holds about 80,000 clones, roughly 87% found once. Material: PBMCs, obtained around atezolizumab (anti-PD-L1) treatment. The receptors stem from a woman in her seventies with urothelial cancer.

The chain couples TRBV19 to TRBJ1-3; D perhaps matches TRBD1 (6 bases). With 6 bases removed from V and 0 bases from J, the gap between germline ends came to 15 bases. The germline CDR1 and CDR2 sequences are LNHDA and SQIVND (reference sequence). This CDR3 is built from 16 residues. Here the CDR3 DNA reads TGTGCCAGTAGGATGAACAGGGCCAGCTCTGGAAACACCATATATTTT. Residues: CASRMNRASSGNTIYF. Full variable domain (rest looked up from reference TRBV19 and TRBJ1-3): DGGITQSPKYLFRKEGQNVTLSCEQNLNHDAMYWYRQDPGQGLRLIYYSQIVNDFQKGDIAEGYSVSREKKESFPLTVTSAQKNPTAFYLCASRMNRASSGNTIYFGEGSWLTVV.

This clone was counted once. The same CDR3 arises from other DNA sequences in this sample as well. The V gene is TRBV13, the J gene TRBJ1-2; the match to TRBD1 covers 8 bases. The CDR3 contains 13 residues. V shed 5 bases and J 2 bases; nucleotides not matched to a gene: 1. Germline V lookup: CDR1 PRHDT, CDR2 FYEKMQ (reference sequence). This CDR3 is CASSRTGNYGYTF. CDR3 in DNA: TGTGCCAGCAGCCGGACAGGGAACTATGGCTACACCTTC.

The J gene is TRBJ2-1, the V gene TRBV10-3; 8 bases match TRBD2. Germline lookup yields CDR1 ENHRY and CDR2 SYGVKD. The J segment lost 2 bases and the V segment lost 3 bases, leaving 3 bases of the junction unmatched. The CDR3 is 15 amino acids. In DNA, the CDR3 is TGTGCCATCAGTGACACTAGCGGCACCTACAATGAGCAGTTCTTC. It specifies CAISDTSGTYNEQFF.

The CDR3 loop is CASSQGGAWAGGSDTQYF. The CDR3 DNA follows: TGCGCCAGCAGCCAAGGGGGGGCTTGGGCGGGGGGGTCAGATACGCAGTATTTT. The V call is TRBV4-3, the J call TRBJ2-3; TRBD2 matches at 9 bases. The CDR3 sequence is 18 residues long. With 1 base clipped from V and 4 bases from J, the junction kept 12 bases outside the gene matches. CDR1 is LGHNA and CDR2 is YSLEER in the germline V gene.

This clone has only a few counts. This chain joins TRBV5-1 and TRBJ1-1, with 8 positions matching TRBD1. Germline V gives CDR1 SGHRS, CDR2 YFSETQ. The CDR3 loop spans 14 amino acids. The V and J ends lost 3 bases and 1 base, in that order; junction bases with no gene match: 2. In DNA, the CDR3 is TGCGCCAGCAGCTCGGGACAGGAGAACACTGAAGCTTTCTTT. Its protein is CASSSGQENTEAFF. The whole variable domain, remainder taken from reference TRBV5-1 and TRBJ1-1, is KAGVTQTPRYLIKTRGQQVTLSCSPISGHRSVSWYQQTPGQGLQFLFEYFSETQRNKGNFPGRFSGRQFSNSRSEMNVSTLELGDSALYLCASSSGQENTEAFFGQGTRLTVV.

The V and J genes are TRBV28 and TRBJ2-3; 12 bases fit TRBD2. Trimming at V came to 3 bases and at J to 1 base, leaving 8 bases not matched to a gene. The length of the CDR3 is 18 residues. Germline V gene lookup returns CDR1 MDHEN and CDR2 SYDVKM. The DNA of the CDR3 is TGTGCCAGCAGTTTGATACTAGCGGGAGGCCCGCGCACAGATACGCAGTATTTT. This encodes CASSLILAGGPRTDTQYF.

The genes are TRBV6-1 and TRBJ2-3; D perhaps matches TRBD1 (6 bases). There are 13 residues in the CDR3. Trimming shortened V by 3 bases and J by 3 bases, and 7 bases separated the two germline ends. The V gene's germline CDR1 is MNHNS and CDR2 SASEGT. The CDR3 DNA follows: TGTGCCAGCAGTGACGGACAGACAGATACGCAGTATTTT. This translates into CASSDGQTDTQYF.

Only a few counts were recorded for this clone. The chain combines TRBV2 with TRBJ2-7; tentative D call: TRBD2 (5 bases). The germline CDR1 and CDR2 sequences are SNHLY and FYNNEI. The ends were cut back, 6 bases at V and 6 bases at J, with 18 bases in the middle. This CDR3 has 14 amino acids. The CDR3: CASRYGNEKAEQYF. Here the CDR3 DNA reads TGTGCCAGCAGGTACGGGAACGAGAAGGCCGAGCAGTACTTC.

The J gene is TRBJ1-2, the V gene TRBV5-1; 7 bases align to TRBD1. The V gene's germline CDR1 is SGHRS and CDR2 YFSETQ. This CDR3 has 14 residues. V lost 4 bases to trimming and J lost 4 bases; unmatched junction nucleotides: 7. As DNA, the CDR3 is TGCGCCAGCAGCCCCCGACAGGGAGCCTATGGCTACACCTTC. Protein product: CASSPRQGAYGYTF.

The V gene is TRBV9, the J gene TRBJ2-2; the D gene is possibly TRBD2 (5 bases). There are 12 residues in the CDR3. Germline V gene data show CDR1 as SGDLS and CDR2 as YYNGEE. V dropped 3 bases and J dropped 6 bases, with 6 bases sitting between them. The chain's CDR3 is CASSAGAGELFF. The CDR3 region has the DNA TGTGCCAGCAGCGCCGGGGCCGGGGAGCTGTTTTTT.

This clone was counted a single time. V and J are TRBV5-6 and TRBJ2-3, with D tentatively TRBD2 (6 bases). This CDR3 comprises 16 residues. V shed 1 base and J shed 5 bases, with 17 bases lying between them. The germline gives CDR1 SGHDT, CDR2 YYEEEE. CDR3 DNA: TGTGCCAGCAGCTTGAGGGACTCCACTGCTAGAGATACGCAGTATTTT. Encoded protein: CASSLRDSTARDTQYF.

This sequence joins TRBV19 and TRBJ2-7; no reliable D call. Germline assignment: CDR1 LNHDA and CDR2 SQIVND (reference sequence). The ends were cut back, 5 bases at V and 0 bases at J, with 5 bases in the middle. CDR3 length: 12 amino acids. The CDR3 sequence is CASSASSYEQYF. CDR3 in DNA: TGTGCCAGTAGTGCCAGCTCCTACGAGCAGTACTTC.

The chain carries TRBV4-1 and TRBJ2-3, with D perhaps TRBD2 (5 bases). Per the germline V gene, CDR1 is MGHRA and CDR2 is YSYEKL. The CDR3 is 16 residues long. With 2 bases removed from V and 2 bases from J, the gap between germline ends came to 14 bases. The CDR3: CASSQQDWGYTDTQYF. DNA for the CDR3: TGCGCCAGCAGCCAACAGGACTGGGGATACACAGATACGCAGTATTTT.

The rearrangement uses TRBV5-1 and TRBJ2-1, with a possible D match to TRBD2 (6 bases). The CDR3 is made up of 14 amino acids. Germline CDR1 and CDR2: SGHRS and YFSETQ. Trimming stripped 0 bases from V and 5 bases from J, with 9 bases between. The CDR3 protein is CASSLGGEHNEQFF. In DNA, the CDR3 is TGCGCCAGCAGCTTGGGGGGGGAACACAATGAGCAGTTCTTC.